The clone carrying this T cell receptor beta chain is a singleton in its sample. The source of the sample is a study of shared clonotypes between healthy human individuals. Researchers ran the assay at a deep level. Clones were read by immunoSEQ multiplex PCR, and TCRdb kept only the in-frame ones, dropping some. The sample has over 950,000 clones, around 77% seen once. Germline V lookup: CDR1 GTSNPN, CDR2 SVGIG (reference sequence). The length of the CDR3 is 14 residues. The specimen was memory CD4+ T cells from PBMCs. Indicated subset: CD45RA-negative fraction. The J gene is TRBJ2-5, the V gene TRBV30; TRBD1 might be the D (6 bases). The end of the DNA aligns better with TRBJ2-7, so the J call may be wrong. This clonotype originated in a man aged 18 to 35 in good health. Some clones in this sample may be carry-over from other donors' samples. The DNA for the CDR3 is TGTGCCTGGAGTGTACTCAGGGGCTCCTACGAGCAGTACTTC. It specifies CAWSVLRGSYEQYF.